The present TCR beta chain was sequenced within a study of shared clonotypes between healthy human individuals. Source study methods: ImmunoSEQ output lacked quality scores and full-length reads, limiting matched filtering. Produced via immunoSEQ multiplex PCR; TCRdb's table is partial and in-frame only. D and trimming were read from the DNA, whereas the V and J calls and clone size are those reported in that table. This table holds about 770,000 clones, around 70% found once. Study-wide findings and caveats: Shared clonotypes: approximately 5% naive CD4, roughly 3.8% naive CD8, 2.3% memory CD4, more than 0.3% memory CD8.

Trimming took 4 bases from V and 3 from J; bases not matched to a gene: 4. The CDR3 consists of 14 residues. Germline CDR1 and CDR2: SEHNR and FQNEAQ (reference sequence). This clone was picked up a small number of times. The target antigen is unknown. Specimen: memory CD4+ T cells sorted from blood. Subset defined: CD45RA-negative fraction. This clonotype was sampled from a woman aged 25 to 39 in good health. This chain connects TRBV7-9 to TRBJ1-1; TRBD1 aligns across 8 bases. The CDR3 region is CASSSGQADTEAFF. The DNA for the CDR3 is TGTGCCAGCAGCTCGGGACAGGCGGACACTGAAGCTTTCTTT. Full variable domain (outside the CDR3, taken from reference TRBV7-9 and TRBJ1-1): DTGVSQNPRHKITKRGQNVTFRCDPISEHNRLYWYRQTLGQGPEFLTYFQNEAQLEKSRLLSDRFSAERPKGSFSTLEIQRTEQGDSAMYLCASSSGQADTEAFFGQGTRLTVV.